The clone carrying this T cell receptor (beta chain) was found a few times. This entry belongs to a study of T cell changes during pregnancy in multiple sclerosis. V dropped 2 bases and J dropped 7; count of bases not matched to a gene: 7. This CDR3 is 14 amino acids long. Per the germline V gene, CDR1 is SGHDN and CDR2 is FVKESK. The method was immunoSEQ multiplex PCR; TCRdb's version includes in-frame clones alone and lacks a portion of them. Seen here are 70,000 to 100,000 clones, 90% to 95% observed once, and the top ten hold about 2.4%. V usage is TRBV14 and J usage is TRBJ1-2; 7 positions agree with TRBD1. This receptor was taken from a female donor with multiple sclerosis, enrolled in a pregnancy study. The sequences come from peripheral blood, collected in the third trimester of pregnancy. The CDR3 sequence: CASSQKDRTGGYTF. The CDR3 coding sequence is TGTGCCAGCAGCCAAAAGGACAGGACTGGTGGCTACACCTTC.